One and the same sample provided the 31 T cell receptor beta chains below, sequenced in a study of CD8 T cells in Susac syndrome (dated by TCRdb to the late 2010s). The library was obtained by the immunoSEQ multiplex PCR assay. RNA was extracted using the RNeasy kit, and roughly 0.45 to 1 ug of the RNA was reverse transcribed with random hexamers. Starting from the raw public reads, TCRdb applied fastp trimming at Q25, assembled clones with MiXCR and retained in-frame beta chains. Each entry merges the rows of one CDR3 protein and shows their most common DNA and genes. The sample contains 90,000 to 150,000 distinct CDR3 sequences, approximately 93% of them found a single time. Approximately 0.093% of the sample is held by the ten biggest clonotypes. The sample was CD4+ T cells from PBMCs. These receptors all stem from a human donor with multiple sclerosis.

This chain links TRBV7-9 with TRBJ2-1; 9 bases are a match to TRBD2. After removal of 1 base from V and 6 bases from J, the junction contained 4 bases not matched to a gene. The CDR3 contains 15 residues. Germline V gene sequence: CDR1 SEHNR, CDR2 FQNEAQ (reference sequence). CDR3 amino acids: CASSLVAGGSNEQFF. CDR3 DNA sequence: TGTGCCAGCAGCTTAGTCGCGGGGGGGTCCAATGAGCAGTTCTTC.

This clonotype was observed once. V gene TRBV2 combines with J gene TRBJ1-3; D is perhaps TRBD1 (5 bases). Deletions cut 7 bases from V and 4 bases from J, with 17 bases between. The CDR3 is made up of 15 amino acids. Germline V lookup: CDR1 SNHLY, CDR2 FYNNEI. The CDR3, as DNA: TGTGCCAGCACCACTGGGACGGAAGGGGGAAACACCATATATTTT. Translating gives CASTTGTEGGNTIYF.

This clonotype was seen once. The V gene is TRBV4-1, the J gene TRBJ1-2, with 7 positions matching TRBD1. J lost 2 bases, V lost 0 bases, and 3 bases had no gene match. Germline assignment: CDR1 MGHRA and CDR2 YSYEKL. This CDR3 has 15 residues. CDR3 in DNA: TGCGCCAGCAGCCAAGAACAGGGGAGGAACTATGGCTACACCTTC. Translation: CASSQEQGRNYGYTF.

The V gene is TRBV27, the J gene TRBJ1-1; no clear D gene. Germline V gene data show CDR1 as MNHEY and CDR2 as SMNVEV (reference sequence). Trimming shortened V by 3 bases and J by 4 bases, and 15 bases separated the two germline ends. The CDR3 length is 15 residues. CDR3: CASSLKGYSLTEAFF. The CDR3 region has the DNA TGTGCCAGCAGTTTGAAGGGTTATAGTCTCACTGAAGCTTTCTTT.

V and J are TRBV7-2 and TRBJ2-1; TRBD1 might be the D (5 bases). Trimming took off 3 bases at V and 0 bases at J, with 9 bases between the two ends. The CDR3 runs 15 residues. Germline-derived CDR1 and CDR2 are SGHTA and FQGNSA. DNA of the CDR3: TGTGCCAGCAGCTTTAGCAGGGACTCCTACAATGAGCAGTTCTTC. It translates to CASSFSRDSYNEQFF.

The DNA of the CDR3 is TGTGCCAGTAGTATAGGCCTGGACGAGCAGTACTTC. Its translation: CASSIGLDEQYF. The chain couples TRBV19 to TRBJ2-7, with unresolved D. The CDR3 is 12 amino acids. Germline V lookup: CDR1 LNHDA, CDR2 SQIVND (reference sequence). V shed 1 base and J shed 5 bases, with 6 bases lying between them.

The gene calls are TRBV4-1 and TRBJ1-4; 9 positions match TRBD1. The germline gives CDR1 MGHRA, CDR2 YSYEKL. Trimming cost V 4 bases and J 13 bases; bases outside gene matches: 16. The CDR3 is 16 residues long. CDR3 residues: CASSRQAGTGSLGLFF. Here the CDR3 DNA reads TGCGCCAGCAGCCGTCAAGCCGGGACAGGGAGTCTAGGACTGTTTTTT.

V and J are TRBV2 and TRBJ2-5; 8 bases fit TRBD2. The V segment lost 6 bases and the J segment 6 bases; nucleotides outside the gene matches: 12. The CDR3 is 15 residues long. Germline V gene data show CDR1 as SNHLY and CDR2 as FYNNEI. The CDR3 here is CASRKGSGAEKTQYF. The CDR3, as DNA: TGTGCCAGCAGGAAAGGTAGCGGGGCTGAAAAGACCCAGTACTTC.

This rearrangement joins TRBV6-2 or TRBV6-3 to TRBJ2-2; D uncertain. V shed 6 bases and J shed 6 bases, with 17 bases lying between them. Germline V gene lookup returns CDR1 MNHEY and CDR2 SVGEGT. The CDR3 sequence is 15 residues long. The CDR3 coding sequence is TGTGCCAGCAGCCTCCGGTACACCTCGGCCGGGGAGCTGTTTTTT. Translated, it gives CASSLRYTSAGELFF.

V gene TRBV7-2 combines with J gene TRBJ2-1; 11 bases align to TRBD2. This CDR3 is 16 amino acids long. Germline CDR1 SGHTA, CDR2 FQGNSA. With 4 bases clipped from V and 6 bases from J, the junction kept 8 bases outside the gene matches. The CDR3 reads CASSYNSGGAGNEQFF. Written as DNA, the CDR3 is TGTGCCAGCAGCTACAATAGCGGGGGGGCCGGCAATGAGCAGTTCTTC.

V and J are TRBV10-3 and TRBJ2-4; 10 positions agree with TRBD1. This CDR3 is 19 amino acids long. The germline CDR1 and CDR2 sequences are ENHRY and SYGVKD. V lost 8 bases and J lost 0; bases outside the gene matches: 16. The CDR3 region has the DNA TGTGCCATCCCCCCGGACAGGGGGTTATTTAGGCGAGCCAAAAACATTCAGTACTTC. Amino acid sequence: CAIPPDRGLFRRAKNIQYF.

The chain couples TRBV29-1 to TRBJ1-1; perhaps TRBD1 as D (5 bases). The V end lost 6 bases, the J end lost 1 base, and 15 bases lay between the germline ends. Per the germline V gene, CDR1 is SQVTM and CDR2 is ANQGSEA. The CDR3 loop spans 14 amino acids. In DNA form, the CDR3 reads TGCAGCGTCGCCGAGGGGCTGAGGAACACTGAAGCTTTCTTT. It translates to CSVAEGLRNTEAFF.

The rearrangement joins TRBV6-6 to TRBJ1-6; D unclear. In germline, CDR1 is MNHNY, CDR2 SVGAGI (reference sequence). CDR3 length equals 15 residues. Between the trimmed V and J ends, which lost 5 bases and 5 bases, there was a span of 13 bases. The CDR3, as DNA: TGTGCCAGCAGTCCGGGCCCTAGGAATAATTCACCCCTCCACTTT. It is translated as CASSPGPRNNSPLHF.

The DNA for the CDR3 is TGTGCCAGCAGCTTAGGACAGTCGAACACTGAAGCTTTCTTT. Translated: CASSLGQSNTEAFF. V is TRBV7-2 and J is TRBJ1-1; maybe TRBD1 (5 bases). Germline values: CDR1 SGHTA, CDR2 FQGNSA. V was clipped by 1 base and J by 1 base, with 7 bases between them. The CDR3 runs 14 residues.

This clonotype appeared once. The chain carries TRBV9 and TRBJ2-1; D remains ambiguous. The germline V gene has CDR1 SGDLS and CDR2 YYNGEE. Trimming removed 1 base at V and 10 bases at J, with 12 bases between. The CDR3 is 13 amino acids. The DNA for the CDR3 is TGTGCCAGCAGCGTAAGTCCCCCCCAGGAGCAGTTCTTC. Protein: CASSVSPPQEQFF.

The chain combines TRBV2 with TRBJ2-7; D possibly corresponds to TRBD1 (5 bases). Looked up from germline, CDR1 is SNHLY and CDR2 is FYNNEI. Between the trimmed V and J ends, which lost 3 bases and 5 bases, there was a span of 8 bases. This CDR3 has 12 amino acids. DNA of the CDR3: TGTGCCAGCAGTGACCTCAGGGACGAGCAGTACTTC. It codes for CASSDLRDEQYF.

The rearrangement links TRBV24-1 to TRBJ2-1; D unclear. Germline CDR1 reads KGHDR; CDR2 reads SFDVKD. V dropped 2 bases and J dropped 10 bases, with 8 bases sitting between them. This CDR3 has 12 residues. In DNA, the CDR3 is TGTGCCACCAGTGATTCAGCCCCGGAGCAGTTCTTC. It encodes CATSDSAPEQFF.

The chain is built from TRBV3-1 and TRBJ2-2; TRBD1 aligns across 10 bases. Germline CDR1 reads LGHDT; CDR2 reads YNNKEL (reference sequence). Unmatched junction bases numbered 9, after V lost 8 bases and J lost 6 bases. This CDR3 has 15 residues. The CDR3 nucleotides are TGTGCCAGCCAGGCAAGGGACAGGGGCGCCGGGGAGCTGTTTTTT. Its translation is CASQARDRGAGELFF.

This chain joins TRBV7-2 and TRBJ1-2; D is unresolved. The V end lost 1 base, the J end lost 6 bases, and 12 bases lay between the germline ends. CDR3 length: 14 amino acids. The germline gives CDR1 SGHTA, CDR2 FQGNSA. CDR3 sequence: CASSLVQGSDGYTF. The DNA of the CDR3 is TGTGCCAGCAGCTTAGTTCAAGGGTCTGATGGCTACACCTTC.

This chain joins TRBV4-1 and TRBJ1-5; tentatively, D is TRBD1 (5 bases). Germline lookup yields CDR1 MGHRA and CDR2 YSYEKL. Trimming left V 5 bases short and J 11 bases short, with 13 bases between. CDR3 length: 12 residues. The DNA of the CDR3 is TGCGCCAGCAGCGCCCGTGGGGGGACCCAGCATTTT. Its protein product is CASSARGGTQHF.

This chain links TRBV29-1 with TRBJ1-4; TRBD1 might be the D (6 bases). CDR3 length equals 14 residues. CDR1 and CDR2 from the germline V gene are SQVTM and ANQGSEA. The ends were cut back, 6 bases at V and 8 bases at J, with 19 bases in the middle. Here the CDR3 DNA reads TGCAGCGTGCTGAGCCGACAGGATGGGGAAAAACTGTTTTTT. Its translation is CSVLSRQDGEKLFF. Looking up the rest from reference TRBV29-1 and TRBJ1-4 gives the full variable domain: SAVISQKPSRDICQRGTSLTIQCQVDSQVTMMFWYRQQPGQSLTLIATANQGSEATYESGFVIDKFPISRPNLTFSTLTVSNMSPEDSSIYLCSVLSRQDGEKLFFGSGTQLSVL.

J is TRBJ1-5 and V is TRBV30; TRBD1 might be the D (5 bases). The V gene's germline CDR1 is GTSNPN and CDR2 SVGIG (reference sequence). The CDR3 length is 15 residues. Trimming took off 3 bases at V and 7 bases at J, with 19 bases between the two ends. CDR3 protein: CAWRAPGRGGQPQHF. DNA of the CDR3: TGTGCCTGGAGGGCCCCTGGACGTGGGGGACAGCCCCAGCATTTT.

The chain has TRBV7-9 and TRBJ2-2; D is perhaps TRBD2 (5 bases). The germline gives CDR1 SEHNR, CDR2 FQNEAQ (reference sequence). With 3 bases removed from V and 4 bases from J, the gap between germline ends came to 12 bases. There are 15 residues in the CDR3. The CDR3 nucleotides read TGTGCCAGCAGCTTTGGGGTAGCGCCCACCGGGGAGCTGTTTTTT. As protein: CASSFGVAPTGELFF. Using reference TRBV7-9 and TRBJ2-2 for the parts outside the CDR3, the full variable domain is DTGVSQNPRHKITKRGQNVTFRCDPISEHNRLYWYRQTLGQGPEFLTYFQNEAQLEKSRLLSDRFSAERPKGSFSTLEIQRTEQGDSAMYLCASSFGVAPTGELFFGEGSRLTVL.

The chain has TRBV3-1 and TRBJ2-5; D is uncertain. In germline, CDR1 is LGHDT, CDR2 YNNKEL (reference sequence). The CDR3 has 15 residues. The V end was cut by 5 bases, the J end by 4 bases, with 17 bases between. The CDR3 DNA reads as TGTGCCAGCAGCAACGATAAGGGCGCAGGAGAGACCCAGTACTTC. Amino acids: CASSNDKGAGETQYF.

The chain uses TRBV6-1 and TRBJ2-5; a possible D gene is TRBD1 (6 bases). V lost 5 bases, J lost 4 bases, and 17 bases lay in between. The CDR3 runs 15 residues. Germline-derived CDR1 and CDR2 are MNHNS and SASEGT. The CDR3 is CASSRTGLGTETQYF. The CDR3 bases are TGTGCCAGCAGTCGAACAGGGTTAGGTACAGAGACCCAGTACTTC.

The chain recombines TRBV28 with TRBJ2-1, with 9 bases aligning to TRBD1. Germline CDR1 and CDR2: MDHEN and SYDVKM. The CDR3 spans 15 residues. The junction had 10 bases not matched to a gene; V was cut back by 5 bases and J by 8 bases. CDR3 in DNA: TGTGCCAGCAGTGAATCCGGGACAGGGCGCGATGAGCAGTTCTTC. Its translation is CASSESGTGRDEQFF.

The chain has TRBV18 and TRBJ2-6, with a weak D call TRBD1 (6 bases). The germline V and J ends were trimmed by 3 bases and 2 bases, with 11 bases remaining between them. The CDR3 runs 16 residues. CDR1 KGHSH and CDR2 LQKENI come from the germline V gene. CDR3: CASSPIGGTGANVLTF. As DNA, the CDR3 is TGTGCCAGCTCACCGATTGGGGGCACTGGGGCCAACGTCCTGACTTTC.

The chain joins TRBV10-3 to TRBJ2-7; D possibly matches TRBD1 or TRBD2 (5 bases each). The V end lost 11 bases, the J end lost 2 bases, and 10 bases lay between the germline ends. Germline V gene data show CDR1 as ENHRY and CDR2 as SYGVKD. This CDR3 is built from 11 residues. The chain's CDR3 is CAVGTAYEQYF. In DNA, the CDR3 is TGTGCCGTAGGGACCGCCTACGAGCAGTACTTC.

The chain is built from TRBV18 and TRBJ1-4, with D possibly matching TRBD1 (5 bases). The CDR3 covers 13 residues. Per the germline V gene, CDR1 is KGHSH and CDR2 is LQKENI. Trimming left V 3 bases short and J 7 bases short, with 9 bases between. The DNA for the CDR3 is TGTGCCAGCTCACCCCGGGGGAGTGAAAAACTGTTTTTT. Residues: CASSPRGSEKLFF.

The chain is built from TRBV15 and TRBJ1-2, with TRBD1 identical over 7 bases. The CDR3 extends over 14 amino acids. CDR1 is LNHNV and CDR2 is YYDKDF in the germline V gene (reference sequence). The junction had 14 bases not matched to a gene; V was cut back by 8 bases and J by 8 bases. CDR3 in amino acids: CATLNRTGAWGYTF. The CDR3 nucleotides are TGTGCCACCCTCAATCGAACAGGGGCATGGGGCTACACCTTC.

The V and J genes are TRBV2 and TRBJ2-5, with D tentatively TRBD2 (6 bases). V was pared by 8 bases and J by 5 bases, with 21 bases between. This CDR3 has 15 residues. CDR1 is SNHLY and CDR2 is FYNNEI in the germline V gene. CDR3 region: CASAPEGFLGETQYF. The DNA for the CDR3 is TGTGCCAGCGCCCCGGAGGGATTTCTCGGGGAGACCCAGTACTTC.